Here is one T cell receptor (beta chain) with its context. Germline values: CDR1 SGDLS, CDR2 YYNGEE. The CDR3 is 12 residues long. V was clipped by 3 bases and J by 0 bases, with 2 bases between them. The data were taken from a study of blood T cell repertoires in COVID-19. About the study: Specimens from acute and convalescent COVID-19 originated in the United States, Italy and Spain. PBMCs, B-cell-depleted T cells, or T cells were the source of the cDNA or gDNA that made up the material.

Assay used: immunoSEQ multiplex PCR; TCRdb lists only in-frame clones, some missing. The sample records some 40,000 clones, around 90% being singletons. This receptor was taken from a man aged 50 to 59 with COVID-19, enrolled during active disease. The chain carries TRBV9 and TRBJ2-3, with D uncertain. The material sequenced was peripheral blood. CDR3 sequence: CASSASTDTQYF. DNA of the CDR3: TGTGCCAGCAGCGCTAGCACAGATACGCAGTATTTT.